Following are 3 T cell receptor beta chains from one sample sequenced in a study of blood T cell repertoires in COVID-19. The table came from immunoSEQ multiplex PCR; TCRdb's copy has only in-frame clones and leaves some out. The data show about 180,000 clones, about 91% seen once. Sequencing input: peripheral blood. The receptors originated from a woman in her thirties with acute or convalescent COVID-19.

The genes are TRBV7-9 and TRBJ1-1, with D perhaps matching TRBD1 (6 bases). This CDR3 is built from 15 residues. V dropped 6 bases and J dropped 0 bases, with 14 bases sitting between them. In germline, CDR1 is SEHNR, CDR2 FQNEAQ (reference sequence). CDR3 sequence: CASRRTESMNTEAFF. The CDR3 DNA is TGTGCCAGCAGACGGACAGAAAGTATGAACACTGAAGCTTTCTTT.

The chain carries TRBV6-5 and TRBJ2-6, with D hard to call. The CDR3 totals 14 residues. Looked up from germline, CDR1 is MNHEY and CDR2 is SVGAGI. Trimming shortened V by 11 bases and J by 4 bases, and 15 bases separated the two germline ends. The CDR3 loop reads CAGGTFGGANVLTF. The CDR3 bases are TGTGCCGGCGGTACCTTCGGGGGGGCCAACGTCCTGACTTTC.

In nucleotides, the CDR3 is TGTGCCTGGAGTGTACGGGAGAAAGCCAAAAACATTCAGTACTTC. This sequence encodes CAWSVREKAKNIQYF. This chain links TRBV30 with TRBJ2-4; a weak D match, TRBD2 (6 bases). With 0 bases removed from V and 0 bases from J, the gap between germline ends came to 9 bases. The CDR3 is 15 residues long. The V gene's germline CDR1 is GTSNPN and CDR2 SVGIG (reference sequence).